These 9 T cell receptor beta chains were all obtained from the same sample, sequenced in a study of cytomegalovirus exposure and HLA in healthy donors. The study ran its PCR with 60 Vbeta and 13 Jbeta primers. The method was immunoSEQ multiplex PCR; TCRdb's version includes in-frame clones alone and lacks a portion of them. The sample lists some 140,000 clones; approximately 90% were seen once. The source material was PBMCs. These receptors were taken from a woman aged 25-40 years in good health and CMV-seronegative.

This clone appeared a few times. This sequence joins TRBV7-3 and TRBJ2-2, with 7 bases aligning to TRBD1. This CDR3 has 15 residues. Germline V gene sequence: CDR1 SGHTA, CDR2 FQGTGA. With 5 bases clipped from V and 4 bases from J, the junction kept 7 bases outside the gene matches. CDR3 bases: TGTGCCAGCAGCCCGGGACAGCTGGGCACCGGGGAGCTGTTTTTT. Residues: CASSPGQLGTGELFF.

DNA of the CDR3: TGCGCCAGCGCAACGGGATTAACGAACACTGAAGCTTTCTTT. Translating gives CASATGLTNTEAFF. V is TRBV4-3 and J is TRBJ1-1; no clear D gene. Germline assignment: CDR1 LGHNA and CDR2 YSLEER. This CDR3 is 14 amino acids long. Trimming stripped 8 bases from V and 1 base from J, with 14 bases between.

The chain carries TRBV27 and TRBJ2-7; the D is unclear. Trimming left V 2 bases short and J 0 bases short, with 8 bases between. The germline gives CDR1 MNHEY, CDR2 SMNVEV (reference sequence). The CDR3 has 14 residues. The CDR3 DNA follows: TGTGCCAGCAGTTTAGGGCAGACCTCCTACGAGCAGTACTTC. Translated, it gives CASSLGQTSYEQYF.

The rearrangement links TRBV9 to TRBJ2-3; 7 nucleotides align to TRBD2. The germline gives CDR1 SGDLS, CDR2 YYNGEE. The V and J ends lost 2 bases and 4 bases, in that order; junction bases with no gene match: 10. This CDR3 has 16 amino acids. CDR3 protein: CASSVWAGEQADTQYF. Written as DNA, the CDR3 is TGTGCCAGCAGCGTGTGGGCGGGGGAGCAAGCAGATACGCAGTATTTT.

The CDR3 protein is CASSLIGRTSGYNEQFF. The CDR3 DNA follows: TGTGCCAGCAGCTTAATTGGTCGGACTAGCGGTTACAATGAGCAGTTCTTC. This chain joins TRBV7-9 and TRBJ2-1; 10 nucleotides line up with TRBD2. J gave up 4 bases and V 2 bases, and 8 bases lay outside the gene matches. The germline CDR1 and CDR2 sequences are SEHNR and FQNEAQ (reference sequence). This CDR3 region has 17 residues.

This clone occurred a few times. V is TRBV6-5 and J is TRBJ1-1, with D perhaps matching TRBD1 (5 bases). With 5 bases removed from V and 6 bases from J, the gap between germline ends came to 19 bases. Germline CDR1 reads MNHEY; CDR2 reads SVGAGI. This CDR3 is built from 15 residues. Here the CDR3 DNA reads TGTGCCAGCAGTCAAACAACGGGGGATGGTTCTGAAGCTTTCTTT. Translated: CASSQTTGDGSEAFF.

Worth noting for this clone: The germline gene is not matched at one end of the junction; a read error may be the cause. DNA of the CDR3: TGTTCCAGCAGCTCTACTATAGCGGGAGCCCGCGCTAGCACAGATACGCAGTATTTT. The encoded protein is CSSSSTIAGARASTDTQYF. The genes are TRBV7-9 and TRBJ2-3; 9 bases match TRBD2. The germline CDR1 and CDR2 sequences are SEHNR and FQNEAQ (reference sequence). The CDR3 totals 19 residues.

CDR3 residues: CASSVGAYTSTDTQYF. CDR3 nucleotides: TGTGCCAGCAGCGTAGGGGCATACACCAGCACAGATACGCAGTATTTT. The chain links TRBV9 to TRBJ2-3; no reliable D call. Trimming took off 0 bases at V and 0 bases at J, with 11 bases between the two ends. Per the germline V gene, CDR1 is SGDLS and CDR2 is YYNGEE. The CDR3 contains 16 residues.

The V and J genes are TRBV6-6 and TRBJ1-4; D not certain. The CDR3 loop spans 14 amino acids. Germline V CDR1 and CDR2: MNHNY, SVGAGI (reference sequence). V lost 2 bases and J lost 3, with 7 bases in between. The chain's CDR3 is CASSYKQSNEKLFF. CDR3 coding DNA: TGTGCCAGCAGTTACAAACAGTCTAATGAAAAACTGTTTTTT.